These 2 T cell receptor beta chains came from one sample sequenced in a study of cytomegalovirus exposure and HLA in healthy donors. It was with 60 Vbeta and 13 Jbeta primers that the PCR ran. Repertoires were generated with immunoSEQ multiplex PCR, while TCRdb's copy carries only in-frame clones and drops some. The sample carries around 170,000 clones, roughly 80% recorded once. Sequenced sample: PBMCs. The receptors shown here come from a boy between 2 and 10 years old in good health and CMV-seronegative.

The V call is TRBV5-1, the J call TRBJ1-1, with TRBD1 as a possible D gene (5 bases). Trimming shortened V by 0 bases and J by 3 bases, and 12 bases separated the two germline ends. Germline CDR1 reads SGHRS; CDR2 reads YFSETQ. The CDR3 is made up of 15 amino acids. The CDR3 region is CASSLVPGIDTEAFF. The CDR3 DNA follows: TGCGCCAGCAGCTTGGTACCAGGGATCGACACTGAAGCTTTCTTT.

The CDR3 reads CASSSRVRGATGELFF. The CDR3 nucleotides read TGTGCCAGCAGCTCGCGGGTCAGGGGAGCCACCGGGGAGCTGTTTTTT. The chain employs TRBV7-9 and TRBJ2-2; the D gene is possibly TRBD1 (6 bases). The CDR3 spans 16 residues. V was clipped by 4 bases and J by 4 bases, with 16 bases between them. From germline, CDR1 is SEHNR and CDR2 FQNEAQ (reference sequence).